The 21 T cell receptor beta chains below were found in one sample sequenced in a study of blood T cell repertoires in COVID-19. Profiled with immunoSEQ multiplex PCR; TCRdb holds only in-frame clones, not every one. The table includes 400,000 or so clones, around 87% detected once. The sequenced material came from PBMCs or T cells enriched from blood (not recorded which). The receptor set was obtained from a middle-aged man in a cohort exposed to, infected with or recovered from COVID-19 (not recorded which).

This chain links TRBV18 with TRBJ1-1; a weak D match, TRBD1 (5 bases). Germline values: CDR1 KGHSH, CDR2 LQKENI. Trimming took off 5 bases at V and 3 bases at J, with 13 bases between the two ends. The CDR3 loop spans 14 amino acids. This chain's CDR3 is CASSLQERDTEAFF. CDR3 DNA: TGTGCCAGCTCATTACAGGAGCGCGACACTGAAGCTTTCTTT. The variable domain in full, completed from reference TRBV18 and TRBJ1-1, reads NAGVMQNPRHLVRRRGQEARLRCSPMKGHSHVYWYRQLPEEGLKFMVYLQKENIIDESGMPKERFSAEFPKEGPSILRIQQVVRGDSAAYFCASSLQERDTEAFFGQGTRLTVV.

About this clone itself: The same CDR3 arises from other DNA sequences in this sample as well. V and J are TRBV18 and TRBJ1-1, with D possibly TRBD1 on 6 matching bases. The V gene's germline CDR1 is KGHSH and CDR2 LQKENI. Trimming shortened V by 4 bases and J by 1 base, and 7 bases separated the two germline ends. The CDR3 runs to 13 residues. The CDR3 DNA sequence: TGTGCCAGCTCACGGGACAAGAACACTGAAGCTTTCTTT. Residues: CASSRDKNTEAFF.

The CDR3 sequence is CASSLEGQENSPLHF. In DNA form, the CDR3 reads TGTGCCAGCAGCCTGGAGGGACAGGAAAATTCACCCCTCCACTTT. The V gene is TRBV7-9, the J gene TRBJ1-6; 8 bases are a match to TRBD1. The V gene's germline CDR1 is SEHNR and CDR2 FQNEAQ (reference sequence). J gave up 7 bases and V 5 bases, and 7 bases lay outside the gene matches. The CDR3 has 15 amino acids.

The chain employs TRBV27 and TRBJ2-2; D not resolved. Germline assignment: CDR1 MNHEY and CDR2 SMNVEV (reference sequence). This CDR3 comprises 14 residues. The V and J ends lost 2 bases and 4 bases respectively, with 8 bases between them. The CDR3 nucleotides are TGTGCCAGCAGTTTAGGGCGTGGCACCGGGGAGCTGTTTTTT. It specifies CASSLGRGTGELFF.

This clone was seen just once. This chain joins TRBV7-9 and TRBJ2-5; D unclear. Germline loops: CDR1 SEHNR, CDR2 FQNEAQ (reference sequence). This CDR3 has 13 residues. V shed 3 bases and J shed 0 bases, with 5 bases lying between them. The CDR3 protein is CASSFLDQETQYF. Written as DNA, the CDR3 is TGTGCCAGCAGCTTCTTAGACCAAGAGACCCAGTACTTC.

The chain employs TRBV29-1 and TRBJ1-4, with TRBD1 identical over 10 bases. This CDR3 contains 14 residues. J was trimmed by 7 bases and V by 4 bases; bases with no gene match: 6. Germline CDR1 reads SQVTM; CDR2 reads ANQGSEA. CDR3 DNA sequence: TGCAGCGTTGGACCGGGACAGGGGACTGAAAAACTGTTTTTT. Translation: CSVGPGQGTEKLFF.

The chain links TRBV29-1 to TRBJ1-1; no firm D call. This CDR3 spans 10 amino acids. Germline CDR1 is SQVTM and CDR2 is ANQGSEA. The V and J ends lost 7 bases and 5 bases respectively, with 8 bases between them. CDR3 protein: CSGEATEAFF. The DNA for the CDR3 is TGCAGCGGGGAGGCGACTGAAGCTTTCTTT.

The chain uses TRBV27 and TRBJ2-7, with 7 bases aligning to TRBD1. This CDR3 region has 15 residues. Unmatched junction bases numbered 11, after V lost 6 bases and J lost 3 bases. Germline V gives CDR1 MNHEY, CDR2 SMNVEV (reference sequence). CDR3 DNA: TGTGCCAGCAGCCCGACCCGGGACAGATTCTACGAGCAGTACTTC. Translation: CASSPTRDRFYEQYF.

This chain links TRBV6-1 with TRBJ2-3, with a possible D match to TRBD1 (5 bases). Germline assignment: CDR1 MNHNS and CDR2 SASEGT. Deletions cut 3 bases from V and 6 bases from J, with 25 bases between. This CDR3 is built from 18 residues. For the CDR3, the DNA is TGTGCCAGCAGTGACAGCCTTTTCGACGCATGGGGCCAGGATACGCAGTATTTT. Its protein is CASSDSLFDAWGQDTQYF.

This chain joins TRBV9 and TRBJ2-7; 11 bases map to TRBD1. The CDR3 contains 15 residues. Germline CDR1 and CDR2: SGDLS and YYNGEE. V lost 0 bases, J lost 5 bases, and 4 bases stayed unmatched. CDR3 nucleotide sequence: TGTGCCAGCAGCGTAGGCGGGACAGGGGGTAACGAGCAGTACTTC. Translating gives CASSVGGTGGNEQYF.

This chain uses TRBV30 with TRBJ1-6, with 7 bases matching TRBD1. The CDR3 consists of 14 residues. The junction had 4 bases not matched to a gene; V was cut back by 3 bases and J by 5 bases. Germline values: CDR1 GTSNPN, CDR2 SVGIG (reference sequence). CDR3: CAWSAGQDNSPLHF. The CDR3, as DNA: TGTGCCTGGAGCGCCGGACAGGATAATTCACCCCTCCACTTT.

This clone was found once. The chain is built from TRBV18 and TRBJ2-1, with 7 bases identical to TRBD1. Trimming took 4 bases from V and 0 from J; bases not matched to a gene: 3. The CDR3 is 15 residues long. Germline values: CDR1 KGHSH, CDR2 LQKENI. The CDR3, as DNA: TGTGCCAGCTCACTACAGGGGTACTCCTACAATGAGCAGTTCTTC. This codes for CASSLQGYSYNEQFF.

This sequence joins TRBV11-2 and TRBJ2-7; TRBD2 aligns across 11 bases. Trimming took 3 bases from V and 3 from J; bases not matched to a gene: 7. Germline CDR1 reads SGHAT; CDR2 reads FQNNGV. CDR3 size: 16 residues. Here the CDR3 DNA reads TGTGCCAGCAGCTTGATAGCGGGAGGGCTAATCTACGAGCAGTACTTC. Amino acids: CASSLIAGGLIYEQYF.

V is TRBV2 and J is TRBJ1-2; no firm D call. This CDR3 is 12 amino acids long. Germline V gives CDR1 SNHLY, CDR2 FYNNEI. V lost 4 bases and J lost 2, with 5 bases in between. CDR3 DNA: TGTGCCAGCAGTGCACAGAACTATGGCTACACCTTC. Its protein is CASSAQNYGYTF. Variable domain in full (rest from reference TRBV2 and TRBJ1-2): EPEVTQTPSHQVTQMGQEVILRCVPISNHLYFYWYRQILGQKVEFLVSFYNNEISEKSEIFDDQFSVERPDGSNFTLKIRSTKLEDSAMYFCASSAQNYGYTFGSGTRLTVV.

The chain has TRBV11-2 and TRBJ2-1; the match to TRBD2 covers 7 bases. This CDR3 has 14 amino acids. The ends lost 5 bases at V and 5 bases at J; junction bases unmatched: 6. Germline assignment: CDR1 SGHAT and CDR2 FQNNGV. The CDR3 reads CASSRSGNHNEQFF. Written as DNA, the CDR3 is TGTGCCAGCAGCCGCAGCGGGAACCACAATGAGCAGTTCTTC.

V gene TRBV19 combines with J gene TRBJ2-2, with a tentative D call TRBD2 (5 bases). V was trimmed by 6 bases and J by 0 bases, leaving 14 bases between them. This CDR3 is built from 16 residues. Germline V gene lookup returns CDR1 LNHDA and CDR2 SQIVND (reference sequence). CDR3 residues: CASRPSSGANTGELFF. The CDR3 coding sequence is TGTGCCAGTAGGCCTAGCAGCGGCGCGAACACCGGGGAGCTGTTTTTT.

This chain connects TRBV4-2 to TRBJ1-5; a possible D gene is TRBD1 (5 bases). Per germline, CDR1 LGHNA and CDR2 YNFKEQ. The CDR3 consists of 12 residues. The CDR3 is CASGHVNQPQHF. The CDR3 DNA is TGTGCGTCTGGACACGTAAATCAGCCCCAGCATTTT.

This sequence joins TRBV5-1 and TRBJ2-1; weak D call: TRBD1 (5 bases). Trimming left V 1 base short and J 6 bases short, with 14 bases between. The CDR3 extends over 15 amino acids. Germline loops: CDR1 SGHRS, CDR2 YFSETQ. The chain's CDR3 is CASSLWGQGTNEQFF. In nucleotides, the CDR3 is TGCGCCAGCAGCTTGTGGGGCCAGGGAACCAATGAGCAGTTCTTC.

The genes are TRBV5-1 and TRBJ2-5; D is ambiguous. V lost 6 bases and J lost 4, with 22 bases in between. The CDR3 runs to 16 residues. Per the germline V gene, CDR1 is SGHRS and CDR2 is YFSETQ. The CDR3 nucleotides read TGCGCCAGCATGGGCACCCCACGGCAGTCGCCAGAGACCCAGTACTTC. Translation: CASMGTPRQSPETQYF.

The chain recombines TRBV14 with TRBJ1-2; weak D call: TRBD1 (5 bases). V dropped 4 bases and J dropped 8 bases, with 20 bases sitting between them. CDR1 and CDR2 (germline): SGHDN, FVKESK. CDR3 length equals 15 residues. This chain's CDR3 is CASSRNAQGGGGYTF. DNA of the CDR3: TGTGCCAGCAGCCGGAATGCGCAGGGTGGAGGGGGCTACACCTTC.

This clone came up a few times. V and J are TRBV2 and TRBJ1-6; the match to TRBD1 covers 8 bases. This CDR3 has 15 residues. Losses at the gene ends were 7 bases for V and 3 bases for J; bases not matched to a gene: 5. Germline CDR1 SNHLY, CDR2 FYNNEI. In DNA form, the CDR3 reads TGTGCCAGCATTGGACAGGGCAACTATAATTCACCCCTCCACTTT. It is translated as CASIGQGNYNSPLHF. Variable domain in full (rest from reference TRBV2 and TRBJ1-6): EPEVTQTPSHQVTQMGQEVILRCVPISNHLYFYWYRQILGQKVEFLVSFYNNEISEKSEIFDDQFSVERPDGSNFTLKIRSTKLEDSAMYFCASIGQGNYNSPLHFGNGTRLTVT.